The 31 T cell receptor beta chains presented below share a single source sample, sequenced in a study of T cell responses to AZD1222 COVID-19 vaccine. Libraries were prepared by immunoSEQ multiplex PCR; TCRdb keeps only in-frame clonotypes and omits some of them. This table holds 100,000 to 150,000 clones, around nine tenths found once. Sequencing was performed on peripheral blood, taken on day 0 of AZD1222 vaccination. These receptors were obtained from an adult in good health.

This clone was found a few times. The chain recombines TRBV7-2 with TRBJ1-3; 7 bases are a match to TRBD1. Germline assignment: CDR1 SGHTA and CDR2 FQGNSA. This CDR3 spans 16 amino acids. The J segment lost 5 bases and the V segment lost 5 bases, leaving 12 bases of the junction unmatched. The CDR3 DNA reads TGTGCCAGCAGCACCAGACAGGGAACAATCAGAAACACCATATATTTT. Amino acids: CASSTRQGTIRNTIYF.

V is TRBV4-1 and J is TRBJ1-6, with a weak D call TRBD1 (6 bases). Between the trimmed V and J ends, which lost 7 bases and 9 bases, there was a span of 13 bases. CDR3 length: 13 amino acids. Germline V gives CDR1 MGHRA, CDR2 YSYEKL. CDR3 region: CASIQGLVSPLHF. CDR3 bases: TGCGCCAGCATACAGGGTTTGGTTTCACCCCTCCACTTT.

The CDR3 sequence: CASSFLGQGFQETQYF. The CDR3 nucleotides read TGTGCCAGCAGTTTTCTCGGCCAGGGTTTCCAAGAGACCCAGTACTTC. The chain combines TRBV27 with TRBJ2-5; possibly TRBD1 for D (5 bases). V lost 3 bases, J lost 1 base, and 15 bases lay in between. Germline lookup yields CDR1 MNHEY and CDR2 SMNVEV (reference sequence). The length of the CDR3 is 16 residues.

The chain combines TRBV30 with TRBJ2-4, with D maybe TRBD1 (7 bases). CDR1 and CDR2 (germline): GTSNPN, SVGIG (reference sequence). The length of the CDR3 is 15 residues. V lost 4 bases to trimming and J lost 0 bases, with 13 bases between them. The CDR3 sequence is CAWKRQGLAKNIQYF. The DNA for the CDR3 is TGTGCCTGGAAAAGACAGGGACTAGCCAAAAACATTCAGTACTTC.

The CDR3 region has the DNA TGTGCCAGCAGCGGTGGGGACAGACTATGGCGCGAGCAGTACTTC. Translated: CASSGGDRLWREQYF. The chain combines TRBV9 with TRBJ2-7; 7 bases agree with TRBD1. The CDR3 runs 15 residues. CDR1 and CDR2 from the germline V gene are SGDLS and YYNGEE. The trim removed 3 bases at V and 6 bases at J, leaving 12 bases unmatched.

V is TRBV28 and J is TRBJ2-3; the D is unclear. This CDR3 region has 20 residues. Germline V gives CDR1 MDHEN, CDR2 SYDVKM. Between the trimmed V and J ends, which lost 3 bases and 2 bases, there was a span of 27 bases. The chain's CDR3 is CASSFPGSGQDLKATDTQYF. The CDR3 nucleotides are TGTGCCAGCAGTTTTCCAGGAAGTGGTCAGGACCTAAAAGCCACAGATACGCAGTATTTT.

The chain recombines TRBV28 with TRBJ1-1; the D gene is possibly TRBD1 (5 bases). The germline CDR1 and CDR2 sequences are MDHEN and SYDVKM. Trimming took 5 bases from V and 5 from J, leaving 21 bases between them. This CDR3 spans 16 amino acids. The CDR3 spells CASSKGTGRQTTEAFF. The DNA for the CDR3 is TGTGCCAGCAGTAAGGGCACGGGACGCCAAACTACTGAAGCTTTCTTT.

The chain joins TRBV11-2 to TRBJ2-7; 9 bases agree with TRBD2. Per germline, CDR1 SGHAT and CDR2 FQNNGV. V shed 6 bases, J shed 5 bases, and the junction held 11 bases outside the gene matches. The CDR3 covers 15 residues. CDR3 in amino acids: CASSLLAGENHEQYF. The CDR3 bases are TGTGCCAGCAGTCTTTTAGCGGGGGAAAACCACGAGCAGTACTTC. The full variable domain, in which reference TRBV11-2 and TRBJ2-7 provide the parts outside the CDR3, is EAGVAQSPRYKIIEKRQSVAFWCNPISGHATLYWYQQILGQGPKLLIQFQNNGVVDDSQLPKDRFSAERLKGVDSTLKIQPAKLEDSAVYLCASSLLAGENHEQYFGPGTRLTVT.

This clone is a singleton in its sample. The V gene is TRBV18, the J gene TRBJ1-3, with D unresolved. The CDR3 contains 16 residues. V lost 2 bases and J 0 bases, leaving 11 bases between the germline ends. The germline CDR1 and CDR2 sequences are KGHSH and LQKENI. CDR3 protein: CASSPERHISGNTIYF. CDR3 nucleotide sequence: TGTGCCAGCTCACCAGAGAGACACATCTCTGGAAACACCATATATTTT.

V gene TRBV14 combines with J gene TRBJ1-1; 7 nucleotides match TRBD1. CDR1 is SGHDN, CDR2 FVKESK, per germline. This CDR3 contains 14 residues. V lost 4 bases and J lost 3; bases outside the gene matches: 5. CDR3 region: CASSRRGQHTEAFF. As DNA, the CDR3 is TGTGCCAGCAGCCGAAGGGGGCAACACACTGAAGCTTTCTTT.

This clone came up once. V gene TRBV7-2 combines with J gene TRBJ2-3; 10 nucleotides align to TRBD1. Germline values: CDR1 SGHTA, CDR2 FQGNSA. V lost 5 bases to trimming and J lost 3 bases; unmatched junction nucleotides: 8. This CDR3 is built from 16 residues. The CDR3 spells CASSPRDRGRTDTQYF. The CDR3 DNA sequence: TGTGCCAGCAGCCCCAGGGACAGGGGCAGAACAGATACGCAGTATTTT.

The chain's CDR3 is CASSEVSGRNYEQYF. Written as DNA, the CDR3 is TGTGCCAGCAGTGAGGTTTCAGGGCGAAACTACGAGCAGTACTTC. J is TRBJ2-7 and V is TRBV2; TRBD1 is a possible D gene (5 bases). The germline V gene has CDR1 SNHLY and CDR2 FYNNEI. The length of the CDR3 is 15 residues. V lost 3 bases to trimming and J lost 3 bases, with 15 bases between them. The variable domain in full, completed from reference TRBV2 and TRBJ2-7, reads EPEVTQTPSHQVTQMGQEVILRCVPISNHLYFYWYRQILGQKVEFLVSFYNNEISEKSEIFDDQFSVERPDGSNFTLKIRSTKLEDSAMYFCASSEVSGRNYEQYFGPGTRLTVT.

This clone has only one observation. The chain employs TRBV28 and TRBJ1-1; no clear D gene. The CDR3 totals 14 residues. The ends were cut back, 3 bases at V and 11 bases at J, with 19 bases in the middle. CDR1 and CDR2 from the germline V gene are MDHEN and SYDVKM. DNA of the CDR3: TGTGCCAGCAGTTTCACCCGGCGGGGTTTGGAGGCTTTCTTT. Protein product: CASSFTRRGLEAFF. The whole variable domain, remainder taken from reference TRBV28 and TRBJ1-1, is DVKVTQSSRYLVKRTGEKVFLECVQDMDHENMFWYRQDPGLGLRLIYFSYDVKMKEKGDIPEGYSVSREKKERFSLILESASTNQTSMYLCASSFTRRGLEAFFGQGTRLTVV.

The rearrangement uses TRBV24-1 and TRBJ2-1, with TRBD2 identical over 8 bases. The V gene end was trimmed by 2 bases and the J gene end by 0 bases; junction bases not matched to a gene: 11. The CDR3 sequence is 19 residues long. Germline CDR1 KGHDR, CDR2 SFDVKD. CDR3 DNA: TGTGCCACCAGTGATTACGCGGGGGTAGCGGGGCGCTCCTACAATGAGCAGTTCTTC. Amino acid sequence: CATSDYAGVAGRSYNEQFF.

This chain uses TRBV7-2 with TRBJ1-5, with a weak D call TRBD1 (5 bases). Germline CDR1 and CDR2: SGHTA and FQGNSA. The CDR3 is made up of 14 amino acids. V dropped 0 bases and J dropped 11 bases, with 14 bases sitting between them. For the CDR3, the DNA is TGTGCCAGCAGCTTAGCGGGGGATGGGGCGGCCCAGCATTTT. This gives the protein CASSLAGDGAAQHF.

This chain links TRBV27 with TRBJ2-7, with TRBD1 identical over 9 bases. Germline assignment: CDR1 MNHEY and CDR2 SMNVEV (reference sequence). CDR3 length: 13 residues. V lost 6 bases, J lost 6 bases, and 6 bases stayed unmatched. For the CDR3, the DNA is TGTGCCAGCAGCTGGGGACAGGGCTCCGAGCAGTACTTC. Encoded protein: CASSWGQGSEQYF.

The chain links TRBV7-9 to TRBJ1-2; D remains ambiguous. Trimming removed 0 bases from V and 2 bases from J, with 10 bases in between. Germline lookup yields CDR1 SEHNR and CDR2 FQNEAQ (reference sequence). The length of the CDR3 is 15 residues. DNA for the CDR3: TGTGCCAGCAGCTTAGCTCTAACCCTAAACTATGGCTACACCTTC. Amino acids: CASSLALTLNYGYTF.

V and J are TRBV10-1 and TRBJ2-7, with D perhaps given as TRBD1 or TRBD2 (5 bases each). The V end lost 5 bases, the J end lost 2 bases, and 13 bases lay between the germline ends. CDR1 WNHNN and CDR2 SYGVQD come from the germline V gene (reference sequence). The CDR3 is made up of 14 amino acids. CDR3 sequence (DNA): TGCGCCAGCAGTACTGAAAGGGGAGCCTACGAGCAGTACTTC. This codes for CASSTERGAYEQYF.

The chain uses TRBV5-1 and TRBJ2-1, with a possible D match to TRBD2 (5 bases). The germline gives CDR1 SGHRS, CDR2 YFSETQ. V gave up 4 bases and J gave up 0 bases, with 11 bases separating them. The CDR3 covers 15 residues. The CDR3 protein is CASSPLGLSYNEQFF. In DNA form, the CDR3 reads TGCGCCAGCAGCCCACTAGGGCTCTCCTACAATGAGCAGTTCTTC. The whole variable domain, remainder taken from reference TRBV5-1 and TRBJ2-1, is KAGVTQTPRYLIKTRGQQVTLSCSPISGHRSVSWYQQTPGQGLQFLFEYFSETQRNKGNFPGRFSGRQFSNSRSEMNVSTLELGDSALYLCASSPLGLSYNEQFFGPGTRLTVL.

The CDR3 reads CASSYSTGQKTYEQYF. The CDR3 DNA reads TGTGCCAGCAGTTACTCGACCGGACAAAAGACCTACGAGCAGTACTTC. The V and J genes are TRBV6-5 and TRBJ2-7; tentative D call: TRBD1 (5 bases). This CDR3 is built from 16 residues. Deletions cut 0 bases from V and 2 bases from J, with 14 bases between. The V gene's germline CDR1 is MNHEY and CDR2 SVGAGI.

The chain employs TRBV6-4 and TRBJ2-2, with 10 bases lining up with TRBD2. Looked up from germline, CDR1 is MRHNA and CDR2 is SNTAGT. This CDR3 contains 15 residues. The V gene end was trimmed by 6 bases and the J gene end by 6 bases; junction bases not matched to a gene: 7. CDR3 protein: CASSDGTSDSGELFF. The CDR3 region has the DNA TGTGCCAGCAGCGACGGGACTAGCGACTCCGGGGAGCTGTTTTTT.

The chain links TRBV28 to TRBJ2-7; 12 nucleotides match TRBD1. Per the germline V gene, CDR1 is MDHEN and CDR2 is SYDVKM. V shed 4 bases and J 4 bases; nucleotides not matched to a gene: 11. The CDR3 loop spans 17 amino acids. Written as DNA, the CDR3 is TGTGCCAGCAGTTGGCCTCCGGGACAGGGGGCAAGGTACGAGCAGTACTTC. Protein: CASSWPPGQGARYEQYF.

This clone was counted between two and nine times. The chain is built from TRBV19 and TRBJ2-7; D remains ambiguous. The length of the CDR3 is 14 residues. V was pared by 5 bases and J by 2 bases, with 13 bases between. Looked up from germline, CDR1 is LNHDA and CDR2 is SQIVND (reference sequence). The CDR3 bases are TGTGCCAGTAGTGTTAGTATAGGCGCCTACGAGCAGTACTTC. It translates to CASSVSIGAYEQYF.

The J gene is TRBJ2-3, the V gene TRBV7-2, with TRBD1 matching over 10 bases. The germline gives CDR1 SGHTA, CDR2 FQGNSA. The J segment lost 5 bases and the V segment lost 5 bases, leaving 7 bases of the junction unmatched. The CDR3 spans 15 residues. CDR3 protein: CASSQGTGARDTQYF. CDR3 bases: TGTGCCAGCAGCCAGGGGACAGGGGCTCGAGATACGCAGTATTTT.

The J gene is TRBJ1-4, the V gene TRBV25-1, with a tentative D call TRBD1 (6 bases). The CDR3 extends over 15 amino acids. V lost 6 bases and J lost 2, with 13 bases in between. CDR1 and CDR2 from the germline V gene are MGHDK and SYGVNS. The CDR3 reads CASRPRGYTNEKLFF. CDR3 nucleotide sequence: TGTGCCAGCAGACCCAGGGGTTATACTAATGAAAAACTGTTTTTT.

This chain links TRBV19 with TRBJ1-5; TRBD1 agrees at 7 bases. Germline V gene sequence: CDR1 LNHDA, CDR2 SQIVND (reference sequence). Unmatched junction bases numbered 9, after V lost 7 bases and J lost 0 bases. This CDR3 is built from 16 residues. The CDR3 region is CASNTGTAYSNQPQHF. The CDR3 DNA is TGTGCCAGTAACACGGGGACAGCCTATAGCAATCAGCCCCAGCATTTT.

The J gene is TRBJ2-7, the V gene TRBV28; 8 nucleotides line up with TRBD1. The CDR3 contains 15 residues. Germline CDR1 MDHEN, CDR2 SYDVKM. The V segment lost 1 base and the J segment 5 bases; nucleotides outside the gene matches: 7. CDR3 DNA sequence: TGTGCCAGCAGTTTATCCCAGGGGGCTAGAGACGAGCAGTACTTC. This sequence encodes CASSLSQGARDEQYF.

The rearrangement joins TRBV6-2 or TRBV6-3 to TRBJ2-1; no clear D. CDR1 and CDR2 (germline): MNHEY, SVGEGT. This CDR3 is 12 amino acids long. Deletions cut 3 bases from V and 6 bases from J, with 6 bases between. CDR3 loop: CASSYNSNEQFF. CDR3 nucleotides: TGTGCCAGCAGTTATAACAGCAATGAGCAGTTCTTC.

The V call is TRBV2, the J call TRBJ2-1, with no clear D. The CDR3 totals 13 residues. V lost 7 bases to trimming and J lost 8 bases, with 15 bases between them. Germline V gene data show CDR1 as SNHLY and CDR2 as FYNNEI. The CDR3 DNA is TGTGCCAGCACAGTACGGGCCCCTGATGAGCAGTTCTTC. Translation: CASTVRAPDEQFF.

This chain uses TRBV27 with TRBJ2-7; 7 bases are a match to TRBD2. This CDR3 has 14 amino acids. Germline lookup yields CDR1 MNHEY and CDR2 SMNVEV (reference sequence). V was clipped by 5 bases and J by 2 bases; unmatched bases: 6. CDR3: CASSARAGPYEQYF. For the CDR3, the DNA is TGTGCCAGCAGTGCCCGAGCGGGGCCCTACGAGCAGTACTTC.

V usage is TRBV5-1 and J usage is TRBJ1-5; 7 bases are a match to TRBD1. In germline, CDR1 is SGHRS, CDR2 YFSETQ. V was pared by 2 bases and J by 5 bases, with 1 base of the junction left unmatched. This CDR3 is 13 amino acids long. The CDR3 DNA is TGCGCCAGCAGCTTTCAGGGGGATCAGCCCCAGCATTTT. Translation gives CASSFQGDQPQHF.